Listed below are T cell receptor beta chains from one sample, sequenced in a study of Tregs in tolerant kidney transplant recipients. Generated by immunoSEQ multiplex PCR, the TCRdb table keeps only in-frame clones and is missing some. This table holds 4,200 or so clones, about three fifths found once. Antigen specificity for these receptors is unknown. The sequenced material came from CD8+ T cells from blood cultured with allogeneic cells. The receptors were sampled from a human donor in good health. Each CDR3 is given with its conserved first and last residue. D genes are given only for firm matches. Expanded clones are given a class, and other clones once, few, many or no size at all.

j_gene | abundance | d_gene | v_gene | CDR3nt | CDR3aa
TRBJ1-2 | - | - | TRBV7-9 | TGTGCCAGCAGCTTAGCGGGTGGCTACACCTTC | CASSLAGGYTF
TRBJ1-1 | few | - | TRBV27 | TGTGCCAGCAGTTTCCTAGACAGGCTGAACACTGAAGCTTTCTTT | CASSFLDRLNTEAFF
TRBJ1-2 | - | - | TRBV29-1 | TGCAGCGTCGGGGAAATCTATGGCTACACCTTC | CSVGEIYGYTF
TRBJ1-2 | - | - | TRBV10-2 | TGCGCCAGCAGTGAGTCGACTCTGGGTGGCTACACCTTC | CASSESTLGGYTF
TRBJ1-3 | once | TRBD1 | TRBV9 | TGTGCCAGCAGCGGCAACCTCCGGGACAGTATACTTAACACCATATATTTT | CASSGNLRDSILNTIYF
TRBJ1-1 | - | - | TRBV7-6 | TGTGCCAGCAGCCCCCGTGAGGGTATGAACACTGAAGCTTTCTTT | CASSPREGMNTEAFF
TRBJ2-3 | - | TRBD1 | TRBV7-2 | TGTGCCAGCAGCTCGCACAGGGGGCTGGGAGATACGCAGTATTTT | CASSSHRGLGDTQYF
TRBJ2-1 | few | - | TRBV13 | TGTGCCAGCAGTTTGAGTGGGCGGGAATGGGGTCCAGACGATGAGCAGTTCTTC | CASSLSGREWGPDDEQFF
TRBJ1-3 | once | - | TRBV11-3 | TGTGCCAGCAGCTTACATGGGGCTGGAAACACCATATATTTT | CASSLHGAGNTIYF
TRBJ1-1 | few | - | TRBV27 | TGTGCCAGCAGTTTATCGGTAGGGGGGGTGGAGGCTTTCTTT | CASSLSVGGVEAFF
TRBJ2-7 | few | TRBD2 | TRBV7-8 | TGTGCCAGCAGCGACAGCGGGAGCTCCTACGAGCAGTACTTC | CASSDSGSSYEQYF
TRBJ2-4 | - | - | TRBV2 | TGTGCCAGCAGTGATTCGGCGGTAATAGCCAAAAACATTCAGTACTTC | CASSDSAVIAKNIQYF
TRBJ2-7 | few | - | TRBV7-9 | TGTGCCAGCAGCTTGGGGTCGGACAACGAGCAGTACTTC | CASSLGSDNEQYF
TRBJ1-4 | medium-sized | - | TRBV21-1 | TGTGCCAGCAGCGGCGGGACGCGCGAAAAACTGTTTTTT | CASSGGTREKLFF
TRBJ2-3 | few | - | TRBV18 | TGTGCCAGCTCACACCCCTCAAGGCTCGATACGCAGTATTTT | CASSHPSRLDTQYF
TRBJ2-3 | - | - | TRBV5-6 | TGTGCCAGCGAGAGTAGCACAGATACGCAGTATTTT | CASESSTDTQYF
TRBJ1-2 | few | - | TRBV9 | TGTGCCAGCAGCGTAGCGACAGTACCCGGAAGCGATGGCTACACCTTC | CASSVATVPGSDGYTF
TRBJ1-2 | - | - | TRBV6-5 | TGTGCCAGCAGTTACTCAGGGCTTTATTTGGGCTACACCTTC | CASSYSGLYLGYTF
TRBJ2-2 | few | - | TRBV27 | TGTGCCAGCAGTTTATGGGGCGGGTTAAACACCGGGGAGCTGTTTTTT | CASSLWGGLNTGELFF
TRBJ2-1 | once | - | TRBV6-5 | TGTGCCAGCAGTTACTCCACGACTAGTGGGGATGAGCAGTTCTTC | CASSYSTTSGDEQFF